The 11 T cell receptor beta chains given below trace back to one sample, sequenced in a study of identical twins. TCRdb recomputed calls from the 5' RACE reads with MiXCR, one row per CDR3 protein. The table records 690,000 or so distinct CDR3 sequences, around 8.6% of them present only once. These data are also associated with another study on yellow fever vaccine responses in identical twins.

The sample comprised PBMCs. These receptors all come from a woman between 18 and 30 years old in good health.

This clonotype was seen a handful of times. In nucleotides, the CDR3 is TGCGCCAGCAGCCAAGATAGTGCCGACACCGGGGAGCTGTTTTTT. Translated: CASSQDSADTGELFF. V and J are TRBV4-3 and TRBJ2-2; D remains unclear. CDR1 LGHNA and CDR2 YSLEER come from the germline V gene. V lost 0 bases, J lost 3 bases, and 8 bases lay in between. This CDR3 has 15 amino acids.

This clonotype came up many times. The gene calls are TRBV2 and TRBJ2-7; no definite D call. The V end lost 3 bases, the J end lost 0 bases, and 18 bases lay between the germline ends. The CDR3 has 17 amino acids. Per germline, CDR1 SNHLY and CDR2 FYNNEI. CDR3 sequence: CASSEAKTRRSSYEQYF. The CDR3, as DNA: TGTGCCAGCAGTGAGGCGAAGACTCGTAGGAGCTCCTACGAGCAGTACTTC. Supplemented by reference TRBV2 and TRBJ2-7, the full variable domain reads EPEVTQTPSHQVTQMGQEVILRCVPISNHLYFYWYRQILGQKVEFLVSFYNNEISEKSEIFDDQFSVERPDGSNFTLKIRSTKLEDSAMYFCASSEAKTRRSSYEQYFGPGTRLTVT.

The genes are TRBV4-3 and TRBJ2-3; D remains ambiguous. The CDR3 has 15 residues. The germline V gene has CDR1 LGHNA and CDR2 YSLEER. V shed 0 bases and J shed 0 bases, with 7 bases lying between them. The CDR3 sequence is CASSQEDGSTDTQYF. The CDR3 DNA sequence: TGCGCCAGCAGCCAAGAGGACGGGAGCACAGATACGCAGTATTTT.

This clonotype was counted many times. V gene TRBV5-1 combines with J gene TRBJ2-7, with 10 bases lining up with TRBD1. CDR3 length: 14 amino acids. Germline CDR1 and CDR2: SGHRS and YFSETQ. The V segment lost 0 bases and the J segment 7 bases; nucleotides outside the gene matches: 4. CDR3 DNA: TGCGCCAGCAGCTTGGGACAGGGGGCGGCGGAGCAGTACTTC. Its protein is CASSLGQGAAEQYF.

This clonotype was counted a few times. J is TRBJ2-2 and V is TRBV30; 10 nucleotides align to TRBD2. Germline CDR1 and CDR2: GTSNPN and SVGIG (reference sequence). J lost 6 bases, V lost 5 bases, and 3 bases had no gene match. The CDR3 loop spans 13 amino acids. The CDR3 region is CAWSGLAPGELFF. In nucleotides, the CDR3 is TGTGCCTGGTCGGGACTAGCGCCCGGGGAGCTGTTTTTT.

This chain uses TRBV18 with TRBJ2-3, with D possibly matching TRBD2 (6 bases). The CDR3 covers 14 residues. V lost 4 bases and J 3 bases, leaving 11 bases between the germline ends. Germline CDR1 and CDR2: KGHSH and LQKENI. Written as DNA, the CDR3 is TGTGCCAGCTCACGAGTAGGAGGGACAGATACGCAGTATTTT. Amino acid sequence: CASSRVGGTDTQYF.

In this sample, this clonotype turned up a few times. This may be a read error: a much more frequent sequence differs by one nucleotide. The V call is TRBV12-3 or TRBV12-4, the J call TRBJ1-1; possible D gene TRBD1, 5 bases. The CDR3 is 14 residues long. The V gene lost 3 bases and the J gene lost 4 bases, with 12 bases spanning the gap. This CDR3 reads CASSFGGVGTEAFF. The CDR3 DNA is TGTGCCAGCAGTTTTGGGGGGGTGGGCACTGAAGCTTTCTTT.

A few counts support this clonotype. The chain joins TRBV9 to TRBJ2-1, with D maybe TRBD2 (5 bases). The CDR3 has 15 amino acids. The V and J ends lost 3 bases and 0 bases respectively, with 10 bases between them. Germline loops: CDR1 SGDLS, CDR2 YYNGEE. The CDR3 loop is CASSAGRGSYNEQFF. The CDR3 nucleotides are TGTGCCAGCAGCGCCGGTCGGGGCTCCTACAATGAGCAGTTCTTC.

This clonotype was seen many times. The chain uses TRBV4-1 and TRBJ2-7; weak D call: TRBD1 (6 bases). Germline V gene sequence: CDR1 MGHRA, CDR2 YSYEKL. Trimming removed 5 bases at V and 0 bases at J, with 11 bases between. This CDR3 region has 14 residues. In nucleotides, the CDR3 is TGCGCCAGCAGCTGGACAGAGGTCTCCTACGAGCAGTACTTC. Residues: CASSWTEVSYEQYF.

Ten or more counts support this clonotype. This sequence joins TRBV7-8 and TRBJ1-4, with D unresolved. The V gene's germline CDR1 is SGHVS and CDR2 FQNEAQ. The CDR3 has 15 residues. V dropped 5 bases and J dropped 8 bases, with 18 bases sitting between them. Written as DNA, the CDR3 is TGTGCCAGCAGCACCCGCGAGTCCCCGGTCGAAAAACTGTTTTTT. Its protein product is CASSTRESPVEKLFF.

V gene TRBV7-6 combines with J gene TRBJ2-1; D is possibly TRBD1 or TRBD2 (5 bases each). This CDR3 has 13 amino acids. V was cut by 5 bases and J by 7 bases, with 12 bases left in between. Germline V gives CDR1 SGHVS, CDR2 FNYEAQ. The CDR3 sequence is CASSPRDPNEQFF. The CDR3 DNA sequence: TGTGCCAGCAGCCCACGGGACCCTAATGAGCAGTTCTTC.